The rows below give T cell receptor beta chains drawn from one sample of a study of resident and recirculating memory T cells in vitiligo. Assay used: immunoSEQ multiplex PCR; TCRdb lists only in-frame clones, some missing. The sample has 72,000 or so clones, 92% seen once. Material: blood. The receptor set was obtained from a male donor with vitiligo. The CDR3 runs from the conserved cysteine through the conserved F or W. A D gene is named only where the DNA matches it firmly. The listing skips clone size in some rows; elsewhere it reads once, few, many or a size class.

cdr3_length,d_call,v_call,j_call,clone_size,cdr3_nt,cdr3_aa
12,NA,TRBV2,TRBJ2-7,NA,TGTGCCAGCGTACCGAGTGGAGACGAGCAGTACTTC,CASVPSGDEQYF
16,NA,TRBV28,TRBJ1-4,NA,TGTGCCAGCACCCGGGGGGGGACCCCAACTAATGAAAAACTGTTTTTT,CASTRGGTPTNEKLFF
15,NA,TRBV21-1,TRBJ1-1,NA,TGTGCCAGCAGCCCAACGGACCGCCCTGGGGCCCAAGCTTTCTTT,CASSPTDRPGAQAFF
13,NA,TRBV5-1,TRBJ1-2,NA,TGCGCCAGCAGCTTGCAGGTGGACTATGGCTACACCTTC,CASSLQVDYGYTF
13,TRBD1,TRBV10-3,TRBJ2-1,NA,TGTGCCATCAGTGATAACAGGGGAAATGAGCAGTTCTTC,CAISDNRGNEQFF
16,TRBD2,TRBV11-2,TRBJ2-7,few,TGTGCCAGCAGCCCCAACTTAGGGCGGGGAGGGTACGAGCAGTACTTC,CASSPNLGRGGYEQYF
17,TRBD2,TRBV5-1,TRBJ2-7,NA,TGCGCCAGCAGCTTGGGGCTAGCGGGCTTATCCAAATACGAGCAGTACTTC,CASSLGLAGLSKYEQYF
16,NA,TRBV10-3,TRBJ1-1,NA,TGTGCCATCAGTGGTCGGGATACAGGGATGAACACTGAAGCTTTCTTT,CAISGRDTGMNTEAFF
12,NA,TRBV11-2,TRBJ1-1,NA,TGTGCCAGCAGCTTAGAGAGATATGAAGCTTTCTTT,CASSLERYEAFF
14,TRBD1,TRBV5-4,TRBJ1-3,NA,TGTGCCAGCAGCGTCCAGGGGGCTGGAAACACCATATATTTT,CASSVQGAGNTIYF